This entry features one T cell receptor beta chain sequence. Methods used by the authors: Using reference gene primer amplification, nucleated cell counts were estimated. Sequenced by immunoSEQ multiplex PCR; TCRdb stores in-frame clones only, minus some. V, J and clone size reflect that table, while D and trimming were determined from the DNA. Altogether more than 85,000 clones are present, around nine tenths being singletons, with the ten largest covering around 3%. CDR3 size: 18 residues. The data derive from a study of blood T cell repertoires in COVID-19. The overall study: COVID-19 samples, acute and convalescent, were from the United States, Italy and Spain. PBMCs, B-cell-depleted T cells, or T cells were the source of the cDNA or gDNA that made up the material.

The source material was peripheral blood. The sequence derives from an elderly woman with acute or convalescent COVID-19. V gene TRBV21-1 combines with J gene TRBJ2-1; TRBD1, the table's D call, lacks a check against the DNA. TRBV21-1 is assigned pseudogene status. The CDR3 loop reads CASSHRDRELGSDNEQFF. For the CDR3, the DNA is TGTGCCAGCAGCCACCGGGACAGGGAATTGGGGTCGGACAATGAGCAGTTCTTC.